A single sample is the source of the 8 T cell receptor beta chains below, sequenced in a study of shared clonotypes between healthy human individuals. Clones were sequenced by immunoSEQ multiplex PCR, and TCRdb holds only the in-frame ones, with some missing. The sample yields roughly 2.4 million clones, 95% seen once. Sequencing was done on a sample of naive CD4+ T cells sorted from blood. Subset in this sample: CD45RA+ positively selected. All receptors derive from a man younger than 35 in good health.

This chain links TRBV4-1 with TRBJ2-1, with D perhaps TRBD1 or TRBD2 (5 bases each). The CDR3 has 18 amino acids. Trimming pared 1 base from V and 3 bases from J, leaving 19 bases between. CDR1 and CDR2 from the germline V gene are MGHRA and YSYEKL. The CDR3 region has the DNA TGCGCCAGCAGCCAAGCTTTGGCTCCGGGGCCACGCTACAATGAGCAGTTCTTC. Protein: CASSQALAPGPRYNEQFF.

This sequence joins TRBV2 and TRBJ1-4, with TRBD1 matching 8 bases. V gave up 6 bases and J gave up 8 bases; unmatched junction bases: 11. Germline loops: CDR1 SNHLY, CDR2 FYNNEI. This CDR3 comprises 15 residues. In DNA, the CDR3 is TGTGCCAGCAGAACGGGACAGGCGGGGAGGGAAAAACTGTTTTTT. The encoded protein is CASRTGQAGREKLFF.

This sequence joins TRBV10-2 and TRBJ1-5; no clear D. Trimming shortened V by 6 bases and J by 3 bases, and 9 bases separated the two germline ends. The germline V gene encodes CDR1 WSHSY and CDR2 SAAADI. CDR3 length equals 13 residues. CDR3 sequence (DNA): TGCGCCAGCAGGAAGGAGTCCAATCAGCCCCAGCATTTT. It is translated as CASRKESNQPQHF.

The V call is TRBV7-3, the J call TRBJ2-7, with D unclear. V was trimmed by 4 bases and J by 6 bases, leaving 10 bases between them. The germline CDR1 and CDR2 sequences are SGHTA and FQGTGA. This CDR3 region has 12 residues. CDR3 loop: CASSSYWPEQYF. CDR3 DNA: TGTGCCAGCAGCTCGTATTGGCCCGAGCAGTACTTC.

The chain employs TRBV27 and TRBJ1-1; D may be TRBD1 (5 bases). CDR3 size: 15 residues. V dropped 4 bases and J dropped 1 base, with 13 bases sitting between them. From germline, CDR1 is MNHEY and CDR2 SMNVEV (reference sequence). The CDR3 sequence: CASSYSGTGNTEAFF. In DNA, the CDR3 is TGTGCCAGCAGTTATTCAGGGACGGGGAACACTGAAGCTTTCTTT.

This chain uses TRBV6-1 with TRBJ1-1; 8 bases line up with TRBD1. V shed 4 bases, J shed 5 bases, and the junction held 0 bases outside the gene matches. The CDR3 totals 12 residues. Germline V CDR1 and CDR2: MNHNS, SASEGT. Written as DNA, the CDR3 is TGTGCCAGCAGTGGGGACAGGACTGAAGCTTTCTTT. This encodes CASSGDRTEAFF.

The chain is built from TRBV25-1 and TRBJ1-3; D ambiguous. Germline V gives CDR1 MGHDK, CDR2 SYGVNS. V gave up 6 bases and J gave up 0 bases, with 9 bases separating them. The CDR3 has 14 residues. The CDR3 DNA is TGTGCCAGCAGCCCGGTCGGCTCTGGAAACACCATATATTTT. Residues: CASSPVGSGNTIYF.

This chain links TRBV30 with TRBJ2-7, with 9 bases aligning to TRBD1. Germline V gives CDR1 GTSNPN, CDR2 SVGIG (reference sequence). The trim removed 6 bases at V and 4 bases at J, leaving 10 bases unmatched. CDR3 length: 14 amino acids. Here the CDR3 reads CACQGAGQGYEQYF. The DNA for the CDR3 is TGTGCCTGCCAGGGGGCGGGACAGGGATACGAGCAGTACTTC.